The 8 T cell receptor beta chains listed next were all sequenced from one sample in a study of radiotherapy plus CTLA-4 blockade in lung cancer. Assay used: immunoSEQ multiplex PCR; TCRdb lists only in-frame clones, some missing. The sample has about 45,000 clones, approximately 73% seen once; the top ten hold 3.5%. The specimen comprised peripheral blood, sampled from a patient treated with radiotherapy plus ipilimumab. The receptor set was obtained from a human donor with non-small cell lung cancer who had a complete response to radiotherapy plus ipilimumab.

This rearrangement joins TRBV29-1 to TRBJ1-1; a weak D match, TRBD1 (6 bases). The ends were cut back, 4 bases at V and 3 bases at J, with 12 bases in the middle. CDR3 size: 13 residues. From germline, CDR1 is SQVTM and CDR2 ANQGSEA. CDR3 loop: CSVVLYRDTEAFF. The CDR3 nucleotides are TGCAGCGTTGTCTTGTACAGGGACACTGAAGCTTTCTTT.

The rearrangement links TRBV6-5 to TRBJ2-2, with 7 bases aligning to TRBD1. Looked up from germline, CDR1 is MNHEY and CDR2 is SVGAGI. This CDR3 spans 12 amino acids. Here the CDR3 DNA reads TGTCTGACAGGGTTTTTGGCCGGGGAGCTGTTTTTT. It codes for CLTGFLAGELFF.

J is TRBJ1-5 and V is TRBV19; a possible D gene is TRBD1 (6 bases). V shed 7 bases and J shed 3 bases, with 13 bases lying between them. The CDR3 consists of 14 residues. Germline V gives CDR1 LNHDA, CDR2 SQIVND (reference sequence). The DNA for the CDR3 is TGTGCCAGTACCCTAGGACAGTACAATCAGCCCCAGCATTTT. Its translation is CASTLGQYNQPQHF.

This clone has only a few counts. The rearrangement joins TRBV6-1 to TRBJ2-1, with TRBD1 identical over 9 bases. This CDR3 is built from 14 residues. V shed 4 bases and J 4 bases; nucleotides not matched to a gene: 2. Germline loops: CDR1 MNHNS, CDR2 SASEGT. Written as DNA, the CDR3 is TGTGCCAGCAGTGGGGACAGGGAATACAATGAGCAGTTCTTC. This sequence encodes CASSGDREYNEQFF.

The chain couples TRBV9 to TRBJ1-1, with D maybe TRBD1 (5 bases). The CDR3 contains 14 residues. V shed 0 bases and J shed 5 bases, with 11 bases lying between them. Germline V gene lookup returns CDR1 SGDLS and CDR2 YYNGEE. This CDR3 is CASSVDQGRTEAFF. In DNA form, the CDR3 reads TGTGCCAGCAGCGTAGATCAGGGAAGAACTGAAGCTTTCTTT.

The count of this clone is one. The chain uses TRBV7-6 and TRBJ2-5, with 8 bases matching TRBD1. The better agreement between TRBJ2-7 and the DNA end casts doubt on the J call. Germline V lookup: CDR1 SGHVS, CDR2 FNYEAQ. The CDR3 spans 17 residues. The CDR3 loop is CASSLELTGVSSYEQYF. The CDR3 DNA follows: TGTGCCAGCAGCTTAGAGTTGACAGGGGTCTCCTCCTACGAGCAGTACTTC.

V is TRBV5-5 and J is TRBJ1-1; possibly TRBD1 for D (5 bases). Trimming cost V 0 bases and J 10 bases, with 10 bases left between them. Germline-derived CDR1 and CDR2 are SGHKS and YYEKEE (reference sequence). This CDR3 contains 12 residues. The CDR3 loop is CASSLERDSAFF. CDR3 sequence (DNA): TGTGCCAGCAGCTTGGAGAGGGACTCAGCTTTCTTT.

This clone has more than one count but fewer than ten. This chain joins TRBV9 and TRBJ2-1, with 9 bases lining up with TRBD1. This CDR3 spans 16 amino acids. V lost 3 bases, J lost 4 bases, and 8 bases stayed unmatched. Per germline, CDR1 SGDLS and CDR2 YYNGEE. This CDR3 is CASSGSGTGIYNEQFF. The DNA for the CDR3 is TGTGCCAGCAGCGGATCCGGGACAGGGATTTACAATGAGCAGTTCTTC.